The clone carrying this T cell receptor beta chain was observed a few times. The repertoire was sequenced with immunoSEQ multiplex PCR; TCRdb's copy has only in-frame clones and lacks some. The sample table sets out 30 clones. Stated treatment: randomized to nivolumab then ipilimumab (arm A) or the reverse (arm B). Germline V gene lookup returns CDR1 MGHDK and CDR2 SYGVNS. There are 16 residues in the CDR3. The V end lost 4 bases, the J end lost 4 bases, and 19 bases lay between the germline ends. This specimen comes from a study of sequential checkpoint blockade in melanoma. Across the whole study: DNA from about a hundred pretreatment tumor samples underwent TCRβ immunosequencing. More than 20 patients had tumor biopsies before treatment and at week 13.

The TCR was taken from a human donor with melanoma. The source material was tumor tissue (inferred from file names), sampled from a patient given nivolumab and ipilimumab in sequence. J is TRBJ1-2 and V is TRBV25-1; D is perhaps TRBD1 (5 bases). CDR3 nucleotide sequence: TGTGCCAGCAGTGCAACTGCAGAACTGGGGACCTATGGCTACACCTTC. Translating it yields CASSATAELGTYGYTF.